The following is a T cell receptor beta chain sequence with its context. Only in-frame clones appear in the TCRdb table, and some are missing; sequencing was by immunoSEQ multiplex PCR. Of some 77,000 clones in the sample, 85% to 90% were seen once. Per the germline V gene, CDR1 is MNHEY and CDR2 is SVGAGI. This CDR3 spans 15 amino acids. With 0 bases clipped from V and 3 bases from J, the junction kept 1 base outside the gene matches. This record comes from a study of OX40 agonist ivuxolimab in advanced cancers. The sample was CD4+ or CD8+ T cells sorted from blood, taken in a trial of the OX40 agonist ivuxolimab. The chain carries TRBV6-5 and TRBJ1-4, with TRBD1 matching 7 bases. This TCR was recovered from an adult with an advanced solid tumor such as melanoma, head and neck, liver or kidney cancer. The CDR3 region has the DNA TGTGCCAGCAGTTACTCCACAGGGGCTAATGAAAAACTGTTTTTT. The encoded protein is CASSYSTGANEKLFF.